The 4 T cell receptor beta chains below were found in one sample sequenced in a study of PD-1 blockade in mismatch repair-deficient tumors (dated by TCRdb to 2016 to 2017). Library generation was performed with the immunoSEQ multiplex PCR assay. The source is immuneACCESS, and TCRdb retained only in-frame sequences with V and J called. Part of the clones is not carried over; for the studies checked, unresolved V genes explain less than half of this, and the remainder is unexplained. This sample is represented by about 68,000 clones; roughly 80% of them were singletons. The ten largest clones add up to roughly 5.5% of the sample. The material was peripheral blood, obtained 2 weeks after starting pembrolizumab. The receptors stem from an adult with mismatch repair-deficient cancer.

The genes are TRBV5-1 and TRBJ1-2; D is unresolved. This CDR3 contains 14 residues. Germline CDR1 SGHRS, CDR2 YFSETQ. V dropped 0 bases and J dropped 6 bases, with 12 bases sitting between them. The CDR3 here is CASSLGGTRNGYTF. CDR3 DNA: TGCGCCAGCAGCTTGGGCGGTACAAGGAATGGCTACACCTTC.

This chain joins TRBV28 and TRBJ2-1; D gene unclear. Per the germline V gene, CDR1 is MDHEN and CDR2 is SYDVKM. The length of the CDR3 is 12 residues. The V gene lost 3 bases and the J gene lost 11 bases, with 11 bases spanning the gap. The CDR3 DNA reads as TGTGCCAGCAGTTTGCGAGCCGAACAGCAGTTCTTC. It translates to CASSLRAEQQFF.

V usage is TRBV25-1 and J usage is TRBJ1-1; no definite D call. This CDR3 is built from 15 residues. In germline, CDR1 is MGHDK, CDR2 SYGVNS. V was trimmed by 1 base and J by 5 bases, leaving 14 bases between them. The DNA for the CDR3 is TGTGCCAGCAGTGAATGGTCTCTAGGGAAGACTGAAGCTTTCTTT. It is translated as CASSEWSLGKTEAFF.

This chain links TRBV7-9 with TRBJ1-1, with D uncertain. The CDR3 loop spans 12 amino acids. CDR1 and CDR2 (germline): SEHNR, FQNEAQ (reference sequence). Deletions cut 8 bases from V and 4 bases from J, with 11 bases between. The CDR3 here is CASRSEGTEAFF. In nucleotides, the CDR3 is TGTGCCAGCCGCTCAGAGGGCACTGAAGCTTTCTTT.